This passage covers 16 T cell receptor beta chains from one sample sequenced in a study of T cells expressing NK-cell markers. TCRdb re-analyzed the 5' RACE reads; it lists each CDR3 protein once, without DNA. The table lists about 460,000 distinct CDR3 sequences, with approximately 1.5% in the top ten. Source material: blood T cells: a sorted CD56 or NKG2C T cell subset, CD4+ or CD8+ T cells, or bulk PBMC T cells (not recorded which). These receptors originate from a woman aged 45-59 years in good health.

This rearrangement joins TRBV7-8 to TRBJ2-1; TCRdb returns TRBD2, unconfirmable since there is no DNA. This CDR3 is built from 19 residues. Germline values: CDR1 SGHVS, CDR2 FQNEAQ. The CDR3 is CASSRRRTSGRAPYNEQFF.

The V gene is TRBV20-1, the J gene TRBJ1-3. Germline CDR1 is DFQATT and CDR2 is SNEGSKA (reference sequence). This CDR3 contains 15 residues. The CDR3 is CSASSRLSSGNTIYF.

The gene calls are TRBV10-3 and TRBJ2-1; TCRdb's assignment of TRBD1 cannot be checked, as there is no DNA. This CDR3 is 14 amino acids long. Looked up from germline, CDR1 is ENHRY and CDR2 is SYGVKD. CDR3 region: CATLQGSGLGEQFF.

The J gene is TRBJ2-3, the V gene TRBV3-1; TCRdb reports TRBD2, a call that lacks DNA to check it against. The germline V gene encodes CDR1 LGHDT and CDR2 YNNKEL (reference sequence). This CDR3 spans 17 amino acids. CDR3 sequence reads: CASSQELAGAPPDTQYF.

This chain joins TRBV4-1 and TRBJ2-5; TCRdb calls TRBD2, which cannot be checked without DNA. Per the germline V gene, CDR1 is MGHRA and CDR2 is YSYEKL. The CDR3 totals 14 residues. CDR3: CASSRLSGEETQYF.

CDR3 loop: CSASLGRAANTEAFF. This chain joins TRBV20-1 and TRBJ1-1; TCRdb returns TRBD1, unconfirmable since there is no DNA. CDR1 is DFQATT, CDR2 SNEGSKA, per germline (reference sequence). This CDR3 is built from 15 residues.

The chain has TRBV6-6 and TRBJ2-4; TCRdb's D gene call, TRBD2, goes unchecked for lack of DNA. Germline V gene lookup returns CDR1 MNHNY and CDR2 SVGAGI (reference sequence). This CDR3 is 15 amino acids long. CDR3: CASSYPAAGENIQYF.

The chain combines TRBV20-1 with TRBJ2-6; as DNA is missing, the TRBD1 call by TCRdb cannot be tested. Looked up from germline, CDR1 is DFQATT and CDR2 is SNEGSKA (reference sequence). The CDR3 has 16 residues. The CDR3 region is CSARDQGAGGANVLTF.

This sequence joins TRBV7-3 and TRBJ2-1; TCRdb's D gene call, TRBD2, goes unchecked for lack of DNA. Germline V CDR1 and CDR2: SGHTA, FQGTGA. CDR3 length: 15 residues. The CDR3 loop reads CASSQSGITYNEQFF.

V and J are TRBV4-1 and TRBJ1-4. Germline CDR1 is MGHRA and CDR2 is YSYEKL. The CDR3 spans 17 residues. The CDR3 loop reads CASSLTGRSATNEKLFF.

The chain links TRBV4-1 to TRBJ1-2; no DNA is available, so the TRBD1 call from TCRdb remains unchecked. CDR3 length equals 15 residues. The germline CDR1 and CDR2 sequences are MGHRA and YSYEKL. The CDR3 here is CASSRPGTTNYGYTF.

This rearrangement joins TRBV29-1 to TRBJ2-2; the D call from TCRdb, TRBD1, cannot be confirmed without DNA. Germline V gene lookup returns CDR1 SQVTM and CDR2 ANQGSEA. CDR3 length: 18 amino acids. CDR3 protein: CSVEAPLLAGRDTGELFF.

The CDR3 loop reads CASSALAVGGELFF. The chain uses TRBV9 and TRBJ2-2; TCRdb designates TRBD2, a call that cannot be tested without DNA. This CDR3 is 14 amino acids long. Germline CDR1 reads SGDLS; CDR2 reads YYNGEE.

The CDR3 sequence: CASSRDSGGYGYTF. The V and J genes are TRBV5-1 and TRBJ1-2; without DNA, the TCRdb call of TRBD1 cannot be checked. Per the germline V gene, CDR1 is SGHRS and CDR2 is YFSETQ. The CDR3 contains 14 residues.

This sequence joins TRBV11-2 and TRBJ1-5; TCRdb calls TRBD1, which cannot be checked without DNA. The CDR3 length is 19 residues. The germline V gene has CDR1 SGHAT and CDR2 FQNNGV. CDR3 loop: CASSSSGTAPLYSNQPQHF.

This sequence joins TRBV6-2 or TRBV6-3 and TRBJ1-2; TCRdb indicates TRBD1, and absent DNA this call remains unverified. Germline lookup yields CDR1 MNHEY and CDR2 SVGEGT. CDR3 length: 13 residues. CDR3 protein: CASSNGTGPGYTF.